Shown below are 18 T cell receptor beta chains from a single sample sequenced in a study of blood T cells in healthy people across ages. Then a second PCR, running about 7 to 11 cycles, was carried out with a sample-barcoded 5' primer and a J-beta primer mix. TCRdb re-derived calls from the 5' RACE reads in MiXCR, one entry per CDR3 protein. There are roughly 1,000,000 distinct CDR3 sequences in the sample; approximately 25% occur only once, and 0.65% to 0.75% lies in the top ten. The same specimen was also included in a second study, on T cells of mothers and their children.

The sequencing sample was made of blood. The receptors here all came from a girl between 2 and 10 years old in good health.

This clonotype was counted a few times. The chain links TRBV3-1 to TRBJ1-3, with a tentative D call TRBD1 (5 bases). This CDR3 has 15 amino acids. Trimming took 4 bases from V and 0 from J, leaving 10 bases between them. Germline CDR1 reads LGHDT; CDR2 reads YNNKEL (reference sequence). CDR3 in amino acids: CASSPDSGSGNTIYF. The CDR3 coding sequence is TGTGCCAGCAGCCCCGACAGCGGCTCTGGAAACACCATATATTTT.

The chain uses TRBV20-1 and TRBJ1-2; no reliable D call. There are 14 residues in the CDR3. The V gene's germline CDR1 is DFQATT and CDR2 SNEGSKA (reference sequence). CDR3 sequence (DNA): TGCAGCGCCCTTACGGCAGGACTCCTTAATGGCTACACCTTC. Protein product: CSALTAGLLNGYTF.

This clonotype was observed a handful of times. The rearrangement joins TRBV7-9 to TRBJ1-1, with a weak D call TRBD1 (6 bases). This CDR3 has 16 amino acids. The germline V gene encodes CDR1 SEHNR and CDR2 FQNEAQ (reference sequence). Trimming pared 0 bases from V and 6 bases from J, leaving 17 bases between. The CDR3, as DNA: TGTGCCAGCAGCTTAGCGCGGGGGGGCGCGAGCCCTGAAGCTTTCTTT. Amino acids: CASSLARGGASPEAFF.

This clonotype has just a few counts. The V and J genes are TRBV3-1 and TRBJ2-4; no clear D. Per the germline V gene, CDR1 is LGHDT and CDR2 is YNNKEL (reference sequence). There are 11 residues in the CDR3. Deletions cut 3 bases from V and 14 bases from J, with 11 bases between. The CDR3, as DNA: TGTGCCAGCAGCCAGAACGGAGAGGAGTACTTC. This sequence encodes CASSQNGEEYF.

The table lists this clonotype with a few counts. The chain couples TRBV27 to TRBJ2-1; tentatively, D is TRBD1 (5 bases). The J call may be incorrect, as the DNA end agrees better with TRBJ2-5. Germline V gene data show CDR1 as MNHEY and CDR2 as SMNVEV (reference sequence). The CDR3 sequence is 16 residues long. For the CDR3, the DNA is TGTGCCAGCAAGGTCATGGGCCAGGGTCTGTCTGAGACCCAGTACTTC. It encodes CASKVMGQGLSETQYF.

The table lists this clonotype with a few counts. No conserved phenylalanine or tryptophan is present at the end of the CDR3, so a read error is the likely explanation. This chain joins TRBV3-1 and TRBJ2-4; a possible D gene is TRBD1 (5 bases). V shed 1 base and J shed 5 bases, with 9 bases lying between them. Per the germline V gene, CDR1 is LGHDT and CDR2 is YNNKEL (reference sequence). The length of the CDR3 is 14 residues. CDR3 loop: CASSQGPRENIQYL. The CDR3 DNA follows: TGTGCCAGCAGCCAAGGTCCCAGGGAAAACATTCAGTACCTC.

As to this clonotype: Since a far larger clone is one base different, this is likely a read error. The chain carries TRBV15 and TRBJ1-1; D gene unclear. Germline V CDR1 and CDR2: LNHNV, YYDKDF (reference sequence). The CDR3 length is 11 residues. V was shortened by 5 bases and J by 1 base, with 2 bases between the two germline ends. CDR3 region: CATSRNTEAFF. The CDR3, as DNA: TGTGCCACCAGCCGGAACACTGAAGCTTTCTTT.

The chain recombines TRBV7-9 with TRBJ2-5; 12 nucleotides line up with TRBD2. Germline CDR1 reads SEHNR; CDR2 reads FQNEAQ (reference sequence). The V gene end was trimmed by 4 bases and the J gene end by 2 bases; junction bases not matched to a gene: 11. The CDR3 is 18 residues long. The CDR3 DNA follows: TGTGCCAGCAGCTATCCCTTGACTAGCGGGAGAGGTCAAGAGACCCAGTACTTC. Its translation: CASSYPLTSGRGQETQYF.

This clonotype was observed a handful of times. The genes are TRBV2 and TRBJ2-5; 14 nucleotides match TRBD2. The CDR3 consists of 16 residues. Germline CDR1 reads SNHLY; CDR2 reads FYNNEI. The V and J ends lost 8 bases and 3 bases, in that order; junction bases with no gene match: 8. The CDR3 DNA sequence: TGTGCCAGCGTGAGGACTAGCGGGAGGCAGGAAGAGACCCAGTACTTC. It is translated as CASVRTSGRQEETQYF.

Here the CDR3 reads CASGTGTEANYGYTF. CDR3 sequence (DNA): TGCGCCAGCGGCACTGGGACAGAAGCTAACTATGGCTACACCTTC. The rearrangement joins TRBV5-1 to TRBJ1-2, with 7 bases that match TRBD1. Germline loops: CDR1 SGHRS, CDR2 YFSETQ. The CDR3 runs to 15 residues. J lost 0 bases, V lost 7 bases, and 9 bases had no gene match. The full variable domain, its missing parts supplied by reference TRBV5-1 and TRBJ1-2, is KAGVTQTPRYLIKTRGQQVTLSCSPISGHRSVSWYQQTPGQGLQFLFEYFSETQRNKGNFPGRFSGRQFSNSRSEMNVSTLELGDSALYLCASGTGTEANYGYTFGSGTRLTVV.

V usage is TRBV11-2 and J usage is TRBJ2-7, with D tentatively TRBD2 (5 bases). V lost 5 bases to trimming and J lost 2 bases, with 31 bases between them. CDR1 is SGHAT and CDR2 is FQNNGV in the germline V gene. The CDR3 is 20 amino acids. For the CDR3, the DNA is TGTGCCAGCAGCCCCGAACACGCCCATCTAGTTCGGGGAGACACCTACGAGCAGTACTTC. Translating it yields CASSPEHAHLVRGDTYEQYF.

The chain joins TRBV28 to TRBJ2-5; 9 bases match TRBD2. The trim removed 7 bases at V and 5 bases at J, leaving 11 bases unmatched. CDR3 length: 15 amino acids. Germline CDR1 and CDR2: MDHEN and SYDVKM. CDR3 DNA sequence: TGTGCCAGCATTGGTGCGGGAGGGCCTTGGGAGACCCAGTACTTC. Encoded protein: CASIGAGGPWETQYF.

V usage is TRBV29-1 and J usage is TRBJ1-1; maybe TRBD1 (6 bases). The V end was cut by 4 bases, the J end by 1 base, with 10 bases between. CDR3 length equals 13 residues. The germline V gene has CDR1 SQVTM and CDR2 ANQGSEA. DNA of the CDR3: TGCAGCGTTGTGGGGGCAGGGAACACTGAAGCTTTCTTT. As protein: CSVVGAGNTEAFF.

This chain uses TRBV11-2 with TRBJ2-2; the D is unclear. The CDR3 covers 13 residues. With 5 bases removed from V and 5 bases from J, the gap between germline ends came to 9 bases. CDR1 is SGHAT and CDR2 is FQNNGV in the germline V gene. CDR3 DNA: TGTGCCAGCAGCCCGATGAGGACCGGGGAGCTGTTTTTT. Its protein is CASSPMRTGELFF.

The chain has TRBV11-1 and TRBJ2-5; TRBD1 agrees at 7 bases. The CDR3 covers 16 residues. Germline V gene lookup returns CDR1 SGHAT and CDR2 FQDESV (reference sequence). The V segment lost 5 bases and the J segment 7 bases; nucleotides outside the gene matches: 16. CDR3 region: CASSQSQTDRDRTQYF. The CDR3 DNA reads TGTGCCAGCAGCCAGTCCCAGACCGACAGGGATAGGACCCAGTACTTC. Full variable domain (missing parts from reference TRBV11-1 and TRBJ2-5): EAEVAQSPRYKITEKSQAVAFWCDPISGHATLYWYRQILGQGPELLVQFQDESVVDDSQLPKDRFSAERLKGVDSTLKIQPAELGDSAMYLCASSQSQTDRDRTQYFGPGTRLLVL.

This sequence joins TRBV6-6 and TRBJ1-2; TRBD1 matches 8 bases. The CDR3 is 13 amino acids. CDR1 and CDR2 from the germline V gene are MNHNY and SVGAGI (reference sequence). Trimming removed 2 bases from V and 8 bases from J; junction bases left unmatched: 4. As DNA, the CDR3 is TGTGCCAGCAGTTACACAGGGGGAGGAGGCTACACCTTC. Translated, it gives CASSYTGGGGYTF.

In its sample, this clonotype was seen a few times. V and J are TRBV14 and TRBJ2-2; D gene uncertain. This CDR3 contains 18 residues. Germline V gene lookup returns CDR1 SGHDN and CDR2 FVKESK. Trimming removed 2 bases at V and 4 bases at J, with 20 bases between. The CDR3 sequence: CASSQSPVFMLPTGELFF. CDR3 DNA sequence: TGTGCCAGCAGCCAATCCCCGGTCTTTATGCTTCCCACCGGGGAGCTGTTTTTT.

V usage is TRBV12-3 or TRBV12-4 and J usage is TRBJ2-5, with 8 bases that match TRBD2. The J call could be wrong; TRBJ2-1 is a better fit for the DNA end. The CDR3 length is 17 residues. The CDR3 DNA reads as TGTGCCAGCAGTTTAGAGGGGGAAAGACTAGCGTCAGGGGAGCAGTTCTTC. Residues: CASSLEGERLASGEQFF.